This T cell receptor beta chain was sequenced in a study of control samples from healthy donors and cancer patients. Profiling relied on immunoSEQ multiplex PCR, and the TCRdb table lists in-frame clones only, not all of them. Here the sample spans approximately 140,000 clones, 85% to 90% being singletons. The TCR was taken from a man aged 50 to 60 with head and neck cancer. Sequencing was done on a sample of PBMCs.

CDR3 sequence reads: CASSLSPSGNTIYF. CDR3 in DNA: TGTGCCAGCAGCTTGTCCCCCTCTGGAAACACCATATATTTT. The chain combines TRBV11-2 with TRBJ1-3; D unclear. Germline lookup yields CDR1 SGHAT and CDR2 FQNNGV. CDR3 size: 14 residues. The germline V and J ends were trimmed by 3 bases and 0 bases, with 6 bases remaining between them.